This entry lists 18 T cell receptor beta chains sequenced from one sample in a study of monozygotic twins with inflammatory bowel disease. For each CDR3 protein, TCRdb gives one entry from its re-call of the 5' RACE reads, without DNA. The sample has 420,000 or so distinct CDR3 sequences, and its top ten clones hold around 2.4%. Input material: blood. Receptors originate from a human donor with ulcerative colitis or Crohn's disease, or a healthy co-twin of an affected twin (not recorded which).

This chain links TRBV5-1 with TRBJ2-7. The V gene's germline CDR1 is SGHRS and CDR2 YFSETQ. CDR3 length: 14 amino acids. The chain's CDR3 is CASSSSTPSYEQYF.

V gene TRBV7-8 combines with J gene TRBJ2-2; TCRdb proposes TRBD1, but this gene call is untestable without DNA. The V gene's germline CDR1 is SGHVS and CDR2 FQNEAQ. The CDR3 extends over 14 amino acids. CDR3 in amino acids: CASSPHRANGELFF.

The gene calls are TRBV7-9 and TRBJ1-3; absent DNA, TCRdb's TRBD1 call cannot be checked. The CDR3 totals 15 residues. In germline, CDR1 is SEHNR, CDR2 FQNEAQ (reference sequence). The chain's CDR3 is CASSRTGSSGNTIYF.

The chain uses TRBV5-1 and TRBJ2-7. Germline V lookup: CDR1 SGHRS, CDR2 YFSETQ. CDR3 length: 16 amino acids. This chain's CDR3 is CASSPFGVRESYEQYF.

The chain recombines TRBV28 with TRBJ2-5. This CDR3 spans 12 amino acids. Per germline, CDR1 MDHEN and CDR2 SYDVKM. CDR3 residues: CASSLALGTQYF.

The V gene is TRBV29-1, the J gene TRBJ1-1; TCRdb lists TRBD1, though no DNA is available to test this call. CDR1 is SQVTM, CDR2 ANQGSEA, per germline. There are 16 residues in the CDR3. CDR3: CSVDFMGRGMNTEAFF.

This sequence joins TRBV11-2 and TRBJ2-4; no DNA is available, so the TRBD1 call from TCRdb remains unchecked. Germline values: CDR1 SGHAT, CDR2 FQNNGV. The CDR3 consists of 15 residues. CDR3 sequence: CASSLAGLPQNIQYF.

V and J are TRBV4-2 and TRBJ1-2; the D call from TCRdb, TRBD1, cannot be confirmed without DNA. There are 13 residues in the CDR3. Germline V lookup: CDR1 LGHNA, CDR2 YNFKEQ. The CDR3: CASSQDPGQGLTF.

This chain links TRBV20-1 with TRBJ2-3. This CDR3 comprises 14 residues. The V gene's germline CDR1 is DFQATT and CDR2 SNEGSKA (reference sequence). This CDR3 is CSASSQVPTDTQYF.

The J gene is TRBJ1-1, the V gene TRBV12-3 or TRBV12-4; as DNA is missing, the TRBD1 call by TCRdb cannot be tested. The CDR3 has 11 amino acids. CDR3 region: CASGIQGEAFF.

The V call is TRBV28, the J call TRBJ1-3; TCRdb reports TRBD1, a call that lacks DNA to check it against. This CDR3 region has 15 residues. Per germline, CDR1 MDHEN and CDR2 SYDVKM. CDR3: CASRLQGAGGNTIYF.

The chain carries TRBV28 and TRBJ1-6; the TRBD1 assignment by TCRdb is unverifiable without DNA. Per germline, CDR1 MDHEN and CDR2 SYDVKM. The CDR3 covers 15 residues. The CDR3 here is CASRLGTGEISPLHF.

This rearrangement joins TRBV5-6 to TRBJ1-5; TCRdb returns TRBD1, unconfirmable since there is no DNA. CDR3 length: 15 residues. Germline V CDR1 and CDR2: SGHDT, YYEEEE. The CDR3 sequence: CASSPGTGNGQPQHF.

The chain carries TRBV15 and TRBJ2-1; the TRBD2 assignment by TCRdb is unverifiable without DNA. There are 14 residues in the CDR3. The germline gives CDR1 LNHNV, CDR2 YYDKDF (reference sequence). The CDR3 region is CATSREGGSGSPFF.

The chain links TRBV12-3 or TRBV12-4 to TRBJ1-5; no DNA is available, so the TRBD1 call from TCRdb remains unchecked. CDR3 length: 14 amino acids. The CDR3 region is CASSKGTANQPQHF.

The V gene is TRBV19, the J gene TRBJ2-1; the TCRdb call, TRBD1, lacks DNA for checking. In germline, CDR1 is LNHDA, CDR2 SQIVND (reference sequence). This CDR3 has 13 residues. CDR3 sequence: CASTGRGRNEQFF.

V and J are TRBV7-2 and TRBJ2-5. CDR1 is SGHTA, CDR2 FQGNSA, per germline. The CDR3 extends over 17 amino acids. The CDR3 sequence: CASSLYPPQLSQETQYF.

CDR3 protein: CASSSTDRFTETQYF. This chain connects TRBV28 to TRBJ2-5; the D call from TCRdb, TRBD1, cannot be confirmed without DNA. The germline V gene encodes CDR1 MDHEN and CDR2 SYDVKM. The CDR3 runs to 15 residues. Using reference TRBV28 and TRBJ2-5 for the parts outside the CDR3, the full variable domain is DVKVTQSSRYLVKRTGEKVFLECVQDMDHENMFWYRQDPGLGLRLIYFSYDVKMKEKGDIPEGYSVSREKKERFSLILESASTNQTSMYLCASSSTDRFTETQYFGPGTRLLVL.